These 10 T cell receptor beta chains share one sample of origin, sequenced in a study of T cell responses to AZD1222 COVID-19 vaccine. Clones were read by immunoSEQ multiplex PCR, and TCRdb kept only the in-frame ones, dropping some. The sample holds around 140,000 clones, 90% seen once. The sequences come from peripheral blood, collected 28 days after the second AZD1222 dose. These receptors were taken from an adult who received the AZD1222 COVID-19 vaccine.

The chain couples TRBV30 to TRBJ2-1; no clear D gene. The V gene's germline CDR1 is GTSNPN and CDR2 SVGIG (reference sequence). Trimming shortened V by 5 bases and J by 0 bases, and 14 bases separated the two germline ends. The CDR3 has 15 residues. The CDR3 DNA reads TGTGCCTGGGATAAGCAGAGGAGCTCCTACAATGAGCAGTTCTTC. This translates into CAWDKQRSSYNEQFF.

The count of this clone is one. CDR3 nucleotides: TGTGCCAGCAGTTTGACAGGGGGCGGCGAGCAGTACGTC. Amino acids: CASSLTGGGEQYV. The chain has TRBV6-6 and TRBJ2-7, with 10 bases fitting TRBD1. Trimming took 4 bases from V and 6 from J; bases not matched to a gene: 3. The CDR3 runs 13 residues. Germline CDR1 is MNHNY and CDR2 is SVGAGI (reference sequence).

The gene calls are TRBV7-2 and TRBJ1-2; 9 bases match TRBD1. V was pared by 4 bases and J by 0 bases, with 12 bases of the junction left unmatched. The CDR3 extends over 18 amino acids. CDR1 SGHTA and CDR2 FQGNSA come from the germline V gene. The CDR3 loop is CASSSRAGTGRSNYGYTF. DNA of the CDR3: TGTGCCAGCAGCTCTAGGGCGGGGACAGGGCGATCTAACTATGGCTACACCTTC.

The chain combines TRBV24-1 with TRBJ1-5; 10 nucleotides agree with TRBD1. CDR1 and CDR2 from the germline V gene are KGHDR and SFDVKD. After removal of 4 bases from V and 4 bases from J, the junction contained 6 bases not matched to a gene. The CDR3 totals 16 residues. Here the CDR3 reads CATSDPGQGWNQPQHF. Here the CDR3 DNA reads TGTGCCACCAGTGACCCGGGACAGGGGTGGAATCAGCCCCAGCATTTT.

This clone has just one count. The V gene is TRBV10-3, the J gene TRBJ1-1; no definite D call. This CDR3 spans 15 amino acids. Trimming shortened V by 3 bases and J by 0 bases, and 11 bases separated the two germline ends. Per the germline V gene, CDR1 is ENHRY and CDR2 is SYGVKD. CDR3 coding DNA: TGTGCCATCAGTGAAACCGGGGAAATGAACACTGAAGCTTTCTTT. This codes for CAISETGEMNTEAFF.

The V gene is TRBV11-2, the J gene TRBJ1-1; the D is unclear. The germline V and J ends were trimmed by 0 bases and 0 bases, with 11 bases remaining between them. Germline V gives CDR1 SGHAT, CDR2 FQNNGV. CDR3 length: 16 residues. The CDR3 loop reads CASSLEWRRMNTEAFF. The CDR3 coding sequence is TGTGCCAGCAGCTTAGAATGGAGGAGAATGAACACTGAAGCTTTCTTT.

V is TRBV27 and J is TRBJ2-1; TRBD1 agrees at 10 bases. The CDR3 runs to 15 residues. Losses at the gene ends were 2 bases for V and 8 bases for J; bases not matched to a gene: 6. CDR1 MNHEY and CDR2 SMNVEV come from the germline V gene (reference sequence). The CDR3, as DNA: TGTGCCAGCAGTTTAAGGCGACAGGGGGCCCATGAGCAGTTCTTC. Translated, it gives CASSLRRQGAHEQFF.

The chain has TRBV28 and TRBJ1-2; TRBD1 matches 9 bases. The V gene's germline CDR1 is MDHEN and CDR2 SYDVKM. This CDR3 is built from 14 residues. Trimming at V came to 5 bases and at J to 14 bases, leaving 15 bases not matched to a gene. For the CDR3, the DNA is TGTGCCAGCAGTACCTCCGGGACAGGGAAATTTAGAACCTTC. Translation: CASSTSGTGKFRTF.

Note on this clone: Other DNA sequences in this specimen translate into the identical CDR3. This chain uses TRBV9 with TRBJ1-6, with D uncertain. Between the trimmed V and J ends, which lost 0 bases and 8 bases, there was a span of 6 bases. The CDR3 consists of 13 residues. The germline CDR1 and CDR2 sequences are SGDLS and YYNGEE. CDR3 protein: CASSVESDSPLHF. The CDR3 DNA is TGTGCCAGCAGCGTAGAGTCGGATTCACCCCTCCACTTT.

The genes are TRBV7-9 and TRBJ2-7, with D tentatively TRBD1 or TRBD2 (5 bases each). Per the germline V gene, CDR1 is SEHNR and CDR2 is FQNEAQ (reference sequence). Trimming stripped 4 bases from V and 3 bases from J, with 16 bases between. The CDR3 runs to 15 residues. The CDR3 loop is CASSSRRDGYYEQYF. CDR3 coding DNA: TGTGCCAGCAGCTCACGACGGGACGGATACTACGAGCAGTACTTC. Looking up the rest from reference TRBV7-9 and TRBJ2-7 gives the full variable domain: DTGVSQNPRHKITKRGQNVTFRCDPISEHNRLYWYRQTLGQGPEFLTYFQNEAQLEKSRLLSDRFSAERPKGSFSTLEIQRTEQGDSAMYLCASSSRRDGYYEQYFGPGTRLTVT.